This T cell receptor (beta chain) is from a study of blood T cell repertoires in COVID-19. Study-level background: Italy, Spain and the United States were the sources of the convalescent and acute COVID-19 samples.

The germline V gene has CDR1 MRHNA and CDR2 SNTAGT. This CDR3 spans 14 amino acids. Unmatched junction bases numbered 5, after V lost 6 bases and J lost 4 bases. Authors' analysis steps: Reference gene primer amplification in the assay estimated nucleated cell counts. The table came from immunoSEQ multiplex PCR; TCRdb's copy has only in-frame clones and leaves some out. V, J and clone size are those of that table, while D and trimming were read from the DNA. Of over 95,000 clones in the sample, 85% to 90% were seen once. This receptor was obtained from a woman aged 50 to 60 with acute or convalescent COVID-19. The chain links TRBV6-4 to TRBJ2-2; TRBD2 matches at 7 bases. The source material was peripheral blood. The CDR3 nucleotides read TGTGCCAGCAGCCCCGGGGGGAGCACCGGGGAGCTGTTTTTT. This sequence encodes CASSPGGSTGELFF.